The 19 T cell receptor beta chains presented below share a single source sample, sequenced in a study of T cell responses to AZD1222 COVID-19 vaccine. Sequencing was performed with immunoSEQ multiplex PCR; in TCRdb, only in-frame clones are kept and a portion is missing. The table has under 130,000 clones, roughly 87% seen once. The starting material was peripheral blood, obtained on day 0 of AZD1222 vaccination. The receptors shown here come from an adult in good health.

V usage is TRBV11-2 and J usage is TRBJ2-7; a possible D gene is TRBD1 (5 bases). The CDR3 runs 16 residues. From germline, CDR1 is SGHAT and CDR2 FQNNGV. V was shortened by 1 base and J by 4 bases, with 17 bases between the two germline ends. CDR3 in amino acids: CASSLVSAGISYEQYF. CDR3 DNA sequence: TGTGCCAGCAGCTTAGTGTCGGCAGGGATCAGTTACGAGCAGTACTTC.

This clone was counted a single time. The rearrangement links TRBV5-1 to TRBJ2-1, with 7 bases matching TRBD1. With 2 bases clipped from V and 6 bases from J, the junction kept 11 bases outside the gene matches. CDR3 length: 16 residues. CDR1 is SGHRS, CDR2 YFSETQ, per germline. CDR3 sequence reads: CASSFLGAGGFNEQFF. The DNA for the CDR3 is TGCGCCAGCAGCTTTTTAGGGGCAGGGGGATTCAATGAGCAGTTCTTC.

CDR3 region: CASHRGPTGELFF. CDR3 nucleotides: TGTGCCAGCCACAGGGGTCCCACCGGGGAGCTGTTTTTT. V usage is TRBV19 and J usage is TRBJ2-2, with 7 bases aligning to TRBD1. Germline loops: CDR1 LNHDA, CDR2 SQIVND (reference sequence). The V gene end was trimmed by 9 bases and the J gene end by 4 bases; junction bases not matched to a gene: 5. The CDR3 spans 13 residues.

This CDR3 is CASSQMRLAGGPGDTDTQYF. In DNA, the CDR3 is TGCGCCAGCAGCCAGATGCGACTAGCGGGGGGCCCGGGGGACACAGATACGCAGTATTTT. The chain is built from TRBV4-3 and TRBJ2-3; 13 nucleotides match TRBD2. With 3 bases clipped from V and 2 bases from J, the junction kept 14 bases outside the gene matches. This CDR3 contains 20 residues. Germline CDR1 LGHNA, CDR2 YSLEER.

This sequence joins TRBV11-2 and TRBJ1-6; D is undetermined. This CDR3 is built from 16 residues. Germline values: CDR1 SGHAT, CDR2 FQNNGV. V lost 1 base, J lost 6 bases, and 13 bases lay in between. The CDR3 nucleotides are TGTGCCAGCAGCTTAGTTAGAGGGCCGCTTAATTCACCCCTCCACTTT. This gives the protein CASSLVRGPLNSPLHF.

The sample holds a few counts of this clone. V is TRBV11-2 and J is TRBJ1-1; D call uncertain. The CDR3 spans 16 residues. V lost 4 bases and J 0 bases, leaving 15 bases between the germline ends. Germline V gene sequence: CDR1 SGHAT, CDR2 FQNNGV. The CDR3 bases are TGTGCCAGCAGCTCCTTGAGGCGGGAAATGAACACTGAAGCTTTCTTT. Its translation: CASSSLRREMNTEAFF.

This clone has just one count. This rearrangement joins TRBV13 to TRBJ2-1; D ambiguous. This CDR3 comprises 13 residues. V was clipped by 3 bases and J by 1 base, with 4 bases between them. Germline CDR1 and CDR2: PRHDT and FYEKMQ (reference sequence). Here the CDR3 DNA reads TGTGCCAGCAGCTTTGATTCCTACAATGAGCAGTTCTTC. This translates into CASSFDSYNEQFF.

The V call is TRBV7-2, the J call TRBJ2-2, with TRBD2 identical over 7 bases. The V segment lost 1 base and the J segment 0 bases; nucleotides outside the gene matches: 2. The CDR3 has 16 residues. CDR1 SGHTA and CDR2 FQGNSA come from the germline V gene. The CDR3 region is CASSLVGTTNTGELFF. CDR3 DNA sequence: TGTGCCAGCAGCTTAGTTGGGACTACGAACACCGGGGAGCTGTTTTTT.

The V and J genes are TRBV7-8 and TRBJ1-5; D is perhaps TRBD1 (6 bases). Germline values: CDR1 SGHVS, CDR2 FQNEAQ. The CDR3 consists of 15 residues. V was cut by 5 bases and J by 4 bases, with 15 bases left in between. CDR3 loop: CASSRTGNANQPQHF. The CDR3 DNA reads as TGTGCCAGCAGCCGAACAGGGAATGCGAATCAGCCCCAGCATTTT.

In this sample, this clone turned up a few times. V usage is TRBV12-3 or TRBV12-4 and J usage is TRBJ2-1; D remains ambiguous. This CDR3 comprises 13 residues. V was cut by 5 bases and J by 6 bases, with 11 bases left in between. CDR3 sequence reads: CASSPASPNEQFF. CDR3 nucleotides: TGTGCCAGCAGTCCAGCATCCCCCAATGAGCAGTTCTTC.

The chain joins TRBV3-1 (or the pseudogene TRBV3-2) to TRBJ2-1, with 8 bases lining up with TRBD1. Trimming cost V 4 bases and J 0 bases; bases outside gene matches: 2. CDR3 size: 15 residues. Germline V CDR1 and CDR2: LGHDT, YNNKEL (reference sequence). CDR3 in DNA: TGTGCCAGCAGCCTCGGGACAGGCTCCTACAATGAGCAGTTCTTC. Encoded protein: CASSLGTGSYNEQFF.

The chain joins TRBV27 to TRBJ1-3, with D perhaps TRBD1 (5 bases). Germline V gene lookup returns CDR1 MNHEY and CDR2 SMNVEV (reference sequence). The V gene lost 5 bases and the J gene lost 0 bases, with 17 bases spanning the gap. The CDR3 is 17 residues long. CDR3 DNA sequence: TGTGCCAGCAGTCCCTTACCCGGGGCCCTCTCTGGAAACACCATATATTTT. Encoded protein: CASSPLPGALSGNTIYF.

On this clone: This sample also contains other DNA sequences that code for the same CDR3. The chain has TRBV5-1 and TRBJ1-1; D possibly corresponds to TRBD1 (5 bases). V was clipped by 0 bases and J by 5 bases, with 11 bases between them. Germline V lookup: CDR1 SGHRS, CDR2 YFSETQ. The CDR3 extends over 14 amino acids. CDR3 sequence: CASSLVGEGTEAFF. CDR3 nucleotides: TGCGCCAGCAGCTTGGTAGGGGAGGGGACTGAAGCTTTCTTT.

V gene TRBV5-8 combines with J gene TRBJ2-1; 8 bases agree with TRBD2. The V segment lost 6 bases and the J segment 8 bases; nucleotides outside the gene matches: 7. CDR1 and CDR2 from the germline V gene are SGHTS and YDEGEE. The CDR3 covers 13 residues. CDR3 sequence: CASTRGAGDEQFF. The CDR3 coding sequence is TGTGCCAGCACGCGGGGGGCAGGGGATGAGCAGTTCTTC.

The J gene is TRBJ2-1, the V gene TRBV29-1; 8 nucleotides agree with TRBD2. Germline assignment: CDR1 SQVTM and CDR2 ANQGSEA. With 0 bases clipped from V and 15 bases from J, the junction kept 10 bases outside the gene matches. CDR3 length: 13 residues. CDR3 region: CSVEDLSGGIWFF. The CDR3 DNA is TGCAGCGTTGAAGATCTATCGGGGGGGATATGGTTCTTC.

This clone turned up a few times. The chain joins TRBV4-2 to TRBJ1-4; 8 bases are shared with TRBD1. Germline CDR1 reads LGHNA; CDR2 reads YNFKEQ. Trimming took 1 base from V and 11 from J; bases not matched to a gene: 0. CDR3 length equals 12 residues. The DNA for the CDR3 is TGTGCCAGCAGCCAAGGACAGGGGAAACTGTTTTTT. Protein product: CASSQGQGKLFF.

The V gene is TRBV6-2 or TRBV6-3, the J gene TRBJ2-1; TRBD2 matches at 8 bases. Germline-derived CDR1 and CDR2 are MNHEY and SVGEGT. The CDR3 runs 15 residues. Unmatched junction bases numbered 6, after V lost 2 bases and J lost 6 bases. In nucleotides, the CDR3 is TGTGCCAGCAGTTACCGTACTAGCGGCCCCAATGAGCAGTTCTTC. Translated, it gives CASSYRTSGPNEQFF.

This clone has a single count. This sequence joins TRBV11-3 and TRBJ1-1; 10 bases match TRBD1. Germline V CDR1 and CDR2: SGHNT, YENEEA. Germline trimming cut 4 bases from V and 7 bases from J; bases unmatched to any gene: 3. The CDR3 totals 13 residues. The CDR3 nucleotides read TGTGCCAGCAGCTACGGACAGGGGGGTGAAGCTTTCTTT. It yields the protein CASSYGQGGEAFF. Full variable domain (outside the CDR3, taken from reference TRBV11-3 and TRBJ1-1): EAGVVQSPRYKIIEKKQPVAFWCNPISGHNTLYWYLQNLGQGPELLIRYENEEAVDDSQLPKDRFSAERLKGVDSTLKIQPAELGDSAVYLCASSYGQGGEAFFGQGTRLTVV.

The chain employs TRBV2 and TRBJ1-5; D is perhaps TRBD1 (5 bases). Germline V gives CDR1 SNHLY, CDR2 FYNNEI. This CDR3 is built from 15 residues. The germline V and J ends were trimmed by 3 bases and 0 bases, with 9 bases remaining between them. CDR3 protein: CASSDRTNSNQPQHF. The CDR3 region has the DNA TGTGCCAGCAGTGACAGGACAAATAGCAATCAGCCCCAGCATTTT. Complete variable domain (other parts from reference TRBV2 and TRBJ1-5): EPEVTQTPSHQVTQMGQEVILRCVPISNHLYFYWYRQILGQKVEFLVSFYNNEISEKSEIFDDQFSVERPDGSNFTLKIRSTKLEDSAMYFCASSDRTNSNQPQHFGDGTRLSIL.